This paragraph covers one T cell receptor beta chain sequence. These data come from a study of T cells in Graves' hyperthyroidism and ophthalmopathy. The CDR3 extends over 15 amino acids. Germline V CDR1 and CDR2: SEHNR, FQNEAQ (reference sequence). V trimming: 8 bases; J trimming: 6 bases; junction bases outside the gene matches: 13. What was amplified from RNA transcripts were TCR beta CDR3 regions. TCR CDR3 regions were first amplified by RT-PCR with HTBI primers. TCRdb redid the calling of the multiplex PCR reads with MiXCR, one entry per CDR3 protein. Here the sample spans around 480,000 distinct CDR3 sequences, around 15% being singletons.

The TCR originated in a young woman with Graves' hyperthyroidism. This chain uses TRBV7-9 with TRBJ2-7, with 10 bases lining up with TRBD1. The specimen was blood. The CDR3 bases are TGTGCCAGCGGACTCCCTGGACAGGGGGTTTTCGAGCAGTACTTC. Protein: CASGLPGQGVFEQYF.